The TCR beta chain described here comes from a study of CD8 T cell repertoires and HIV-1 epitope variants. Study at large: Each of Twenty-five Gag and Nef epitope peptides stimulated a separate culture. Control wells had CMV/EBV/flu peptides, negative Ebola AY9, or no peptide. Enriched T cells were co-cultured with equal numbers of autologous T cell-negative antigen-presenting cells.

Produced via immunoSEQ multiplex PCR; TCRdb's table is partial and in-frame only. The repertoire holds about 95,000 clones, with roughly four fifths as singletons. This clone was seen only once. The receptor was isolated from a male donor with HIV. The source material was uncultured baseline CD8+ T cells from peripheral blood mononuclear cells (PBMCs).

Here the CDR3 DNA reads TGTGCCAGCAGTACCACCCTACAGGGGTCCGAGCAGTACTTC. Its protein product is CASSTTLQGSEQYF. This chain uses TRBV28 with TRBJ2-7; 7 bases are a match to TRBD1. This CDR3 region has 14 residues. Germline V gives CDR1 MDHEN, CDR2 SYDVKM. V lost 5 bases and J lost 6; bases outside the gene matches: 10. Full variable domain (remainder filled in from reference TRBV28 and TRBJ2-7): DVKVTQSSRYLVKRTGEKVFLECVQDMDHENMFWYRQDPGLGLRLIYFSYDVKMKEKGDIPEGYSVSREKKERFSLILESASTNQTSMYLCASSTTLQGSEQYFGPGTRLTVT.